This T cell receptor (beta chain) was captured in a study of OX40 agonist ivuxolimab in advanced cancers. Study results and limitations: Still undetermined is the antigen specificity of the expanded peripheral T cells.

Comments on this clone: As yet, its antigen is unknown.

Assay used: immunoSEQ multiplex PCR; TCRdb lists only in-frame clones, some missing. The data show tens of thousands of clones, around 90% seen once. After removal of 2 bases from V and 6 bases from J, the junction contained 5 bases not matched to a gene. The CDR3 consists of 14 residues. In germline, CDR1 is MNHEY, CDR2 SVGAGI. The sequences come from CD4+ or CD8+ T cells sorted from blood, collected in a trial of the OX40 agonist ivuxolimab. The sequence was collected from an adult with an advanced solid tumor such as melanoma, head and neck, liver or kidney cancer. The gene calls are TRBV6-5 and TRBJ1-1; 8 positions match TRBD1. CDR3 protein: CASSYNRGGSEAFF. In DNA form, the CDR3 reads TGTGCCAGCAGTTACAACAGGGGGGGTTCTGAAGCTTTCTTT.